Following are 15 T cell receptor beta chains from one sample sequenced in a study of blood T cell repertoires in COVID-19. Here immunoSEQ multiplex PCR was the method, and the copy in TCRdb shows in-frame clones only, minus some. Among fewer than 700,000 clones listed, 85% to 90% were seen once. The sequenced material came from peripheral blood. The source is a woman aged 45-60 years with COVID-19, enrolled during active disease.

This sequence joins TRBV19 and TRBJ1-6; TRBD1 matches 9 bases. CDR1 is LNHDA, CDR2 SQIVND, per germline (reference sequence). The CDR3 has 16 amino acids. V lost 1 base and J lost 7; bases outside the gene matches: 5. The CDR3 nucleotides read TGTGCCAGTAGTATAGTGACAGGGGGAGGGAATTCACCCCTCCACTTT. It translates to CASSIVTGGGNSPLHF.

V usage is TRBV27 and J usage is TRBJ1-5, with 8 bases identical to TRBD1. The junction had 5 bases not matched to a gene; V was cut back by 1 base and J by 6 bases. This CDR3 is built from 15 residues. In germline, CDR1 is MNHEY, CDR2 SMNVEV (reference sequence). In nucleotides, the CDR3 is TGTGCCAGCAGTTTATACAGGGGGGACGGTCAGCCCCAGCATTTT. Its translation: CASSLYRGDGQPQHF.

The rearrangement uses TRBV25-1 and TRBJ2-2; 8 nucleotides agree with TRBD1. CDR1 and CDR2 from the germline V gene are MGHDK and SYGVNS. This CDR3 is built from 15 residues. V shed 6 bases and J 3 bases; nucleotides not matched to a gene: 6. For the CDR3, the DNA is TGTGCCAGCAGAGGGGGACAGGACTACACCGGGGAGCTGTTTTTT. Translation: CASRGGQDYTGELFF.

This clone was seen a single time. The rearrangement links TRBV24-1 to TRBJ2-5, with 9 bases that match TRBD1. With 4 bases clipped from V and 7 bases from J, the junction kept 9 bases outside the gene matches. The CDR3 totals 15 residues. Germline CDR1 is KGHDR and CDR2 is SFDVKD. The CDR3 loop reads CATSDPDRGSRTQYF. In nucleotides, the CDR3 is TGTGCCACCAGTGACCCCGACAGGGGGTCGCGGACCCAGTACTTC.

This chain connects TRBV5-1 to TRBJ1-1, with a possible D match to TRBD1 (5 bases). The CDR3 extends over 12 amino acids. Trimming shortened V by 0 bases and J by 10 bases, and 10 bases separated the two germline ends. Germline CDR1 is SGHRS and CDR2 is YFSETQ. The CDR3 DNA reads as TGCGCCAGCAGCTTGGGGGGCATCGGAGCTTTCTTT. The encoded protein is CASSLGGIGAFF.

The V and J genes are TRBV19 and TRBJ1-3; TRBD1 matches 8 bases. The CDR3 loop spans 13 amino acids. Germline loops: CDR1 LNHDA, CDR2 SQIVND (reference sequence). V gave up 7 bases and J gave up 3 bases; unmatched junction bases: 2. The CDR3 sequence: CASIDRGGNTIYF. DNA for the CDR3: TGTGCCAGTATCGACAGGGGTGGAAACACCATATATTTT.

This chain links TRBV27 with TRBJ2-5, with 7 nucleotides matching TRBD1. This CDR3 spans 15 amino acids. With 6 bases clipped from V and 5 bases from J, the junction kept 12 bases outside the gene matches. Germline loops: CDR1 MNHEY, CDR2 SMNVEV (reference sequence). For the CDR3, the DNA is TGTGCCAGCAGCGTTCGGGACAGTGTGGGGGAGACCCAGTACTTC. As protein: CASSVRDSVGETQYF.

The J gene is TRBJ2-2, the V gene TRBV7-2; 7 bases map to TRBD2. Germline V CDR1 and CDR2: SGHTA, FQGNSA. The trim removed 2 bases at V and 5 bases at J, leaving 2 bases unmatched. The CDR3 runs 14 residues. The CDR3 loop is CASSLSGVTGELFF. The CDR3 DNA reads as TGTGCCAGCAGCTTAAGCGGGGTGACCGGGGAGCTGTTTTTT.

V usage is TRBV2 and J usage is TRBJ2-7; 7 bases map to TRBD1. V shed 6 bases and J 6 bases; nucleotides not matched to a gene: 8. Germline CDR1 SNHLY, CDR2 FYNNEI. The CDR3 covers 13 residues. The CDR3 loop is CASRGLPGGEQYF. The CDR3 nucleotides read TGTGCCAGCAGAGGCCTCCCAGGGGGCGAGCAGTACTTC.

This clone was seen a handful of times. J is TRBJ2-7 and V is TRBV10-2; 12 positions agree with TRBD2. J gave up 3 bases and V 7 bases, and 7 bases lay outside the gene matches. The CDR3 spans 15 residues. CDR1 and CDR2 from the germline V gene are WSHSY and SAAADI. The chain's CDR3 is CASNILAGGDYEQYF. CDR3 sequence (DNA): TGCGCCAGCAATATACTAGCGGGGGGTGACTACGAGCAGTACTTC.

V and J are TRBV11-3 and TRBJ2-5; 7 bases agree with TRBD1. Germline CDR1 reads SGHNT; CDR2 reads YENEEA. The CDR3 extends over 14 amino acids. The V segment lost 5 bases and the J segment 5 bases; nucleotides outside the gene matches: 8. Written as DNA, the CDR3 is TGTGCCAGCAGCCCCGACAGGGTGGCGGAGACCCAGTACTTC. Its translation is CASSPDRVAETQYF. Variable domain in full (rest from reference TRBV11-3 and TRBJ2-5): EAGVVQSPRYKIIEKKQPVAFWCNPISGHNTLYWYLQNLGQGPELLIRYENEEAVDDSQLPKDRFSAERLKGVDSTLKIQPAELGDSAVYLCASSPDRVAETQYFGPGTRLLVL.

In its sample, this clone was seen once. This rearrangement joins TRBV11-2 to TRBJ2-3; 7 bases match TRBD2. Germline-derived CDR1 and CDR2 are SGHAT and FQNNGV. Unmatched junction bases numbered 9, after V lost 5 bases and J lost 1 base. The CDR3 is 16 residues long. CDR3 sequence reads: CASSPLGGGRTDTQYF. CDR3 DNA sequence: TGTGCCAGCAGCCCCCTTGGGGGGGGACGCACAGATACGCAGTATTTT.

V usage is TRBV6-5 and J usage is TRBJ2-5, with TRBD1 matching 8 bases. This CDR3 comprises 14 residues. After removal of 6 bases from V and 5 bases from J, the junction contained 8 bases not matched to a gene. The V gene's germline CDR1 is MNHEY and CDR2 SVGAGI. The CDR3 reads CASRIDRGWETQYF. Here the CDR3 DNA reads TGTGCCAGCAGGATTGACAGGGGTTGGGAGACCCAGTACTTC.

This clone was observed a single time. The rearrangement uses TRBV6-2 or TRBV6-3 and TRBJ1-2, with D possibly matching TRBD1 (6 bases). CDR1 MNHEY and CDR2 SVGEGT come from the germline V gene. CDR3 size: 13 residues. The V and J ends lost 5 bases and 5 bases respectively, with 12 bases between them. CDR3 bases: TGTGCCAGCAGTGACGGGACAAGATATGGCTACACCTTC. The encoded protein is CASSDGTRYGYTF.

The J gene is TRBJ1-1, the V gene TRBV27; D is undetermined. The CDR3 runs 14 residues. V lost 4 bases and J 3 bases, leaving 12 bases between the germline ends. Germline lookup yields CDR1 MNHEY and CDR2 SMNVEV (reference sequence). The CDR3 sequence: CASSSQTDYTEAFF. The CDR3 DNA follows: TGTGCCAGCAGTTCCCAGACTGATTACACTGAAGCTTTCTTT.